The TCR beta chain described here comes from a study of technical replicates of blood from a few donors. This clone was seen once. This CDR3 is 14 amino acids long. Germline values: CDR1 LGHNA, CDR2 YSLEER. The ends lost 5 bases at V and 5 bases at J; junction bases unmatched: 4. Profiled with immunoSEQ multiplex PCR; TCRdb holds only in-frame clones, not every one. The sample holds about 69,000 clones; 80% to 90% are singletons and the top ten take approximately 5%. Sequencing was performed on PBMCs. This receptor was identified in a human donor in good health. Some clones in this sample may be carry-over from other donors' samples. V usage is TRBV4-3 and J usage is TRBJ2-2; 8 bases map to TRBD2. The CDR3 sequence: CASSLSSGTGELFF. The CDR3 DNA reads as TGCGCCAGCAGCTTGTCTAGCGGGACCGGGGAGCTGTTTTTT.